This T cell receptor beta chain was captured in a study of T cell repertoires in cytomegalovirus infection. Study-level background: HLA-C-restricted CMV epitopes, recently identified, and well-studied HLA-B-restricted ones were used by the study. A matching HLA type, together with CMV infection, was signaled by public TCR beta signatures.

TCRdb redid the calling of the reads with MiXCR, one entry per CDR3 protein. The sample yields about 310,000 distinct CDR3 sequences, 25% seen once. The CDR3 covers 15 residues. The V end lost 5 bases, the J end lost 7 bases, and 18 bases lay between the germline ends. The germline V gene has CDR1 MNHEY and CDR2 SVGEGT. Study results and caveats: Totalled public TCR beta family frequency picked out people who carried CMV plus the relevant HLA. Within the response measured ex vivo, HLA-C-restricted CMV-specific TCR beta clonotypes were dominant.

This clonotype was recorded many times. Antigen specificity is unknown. The specimen comprised cultured PBMCs, sampled from culture after CMV antigen stimulation. The chain uses TRBV6-2 or TRBV6-3 and TRBJ1-5, with D tentatively TRBD1 (6 bases). The receptor's source is a human donor in good health (CMV status not recorded). Some clones in this sample may be carry-over from other donors' samples. The CDR3 coding sequence is TGTGCCAGCAGTACCATCGCGGGGGCAGGACAGCCCCAGCATTTT. This encodes CASSTIAGAGQPQHF.